The present T cell receptor (beta chain) was sequenced within a study of T-cell reconstitution after alpha-beta-depleted transplantation in children. Study observations and caveats: Certain patients had high TCRbeta diversity at day 60, and it came from recipient T cells and thymic progenitors that survived. Reportedly, only several hundred clones from non-depleted graft cells drove alpha-beta T-cell counts at about two months. T-cell numbers and diversity, one year after transplant, stemmed largely from T cells that were newly produced.

This clonotype has more than one count but fewer than ten. Antigen unknown. Unique molecular identifiers featured in how the TCRbeta library was prepared. TCRdb itself ran the PCR reads through MiXCR, one entry per CDR3 protein. The data hold about 830,000 distinct CDR3 sequences, with around 17% observed a single time. The sequence was collected from a male patient aged 10 to 17 who had a stem cell transplant for acute lymphoblastic leukemia, so the T cells may come from the graft donor. This material consisted of PBMCs, mostly from graft donor cells, taken 360 days after TCRalphabeta/CD19-depleted stem cell transplant.

In DNA form, the CDR3 reads TGTGCCAGCACCATAAGGATTTCAGGGGGCTATGGCTACACCTTC. Amino acids: CASTIRISGGYGYTF. The chain couples TRBV6-1 to TRBJ1-2; 7 nucleotides align to TRBD1. CDR3 length: 15 amino acids. The junction had 12 bases not matched to a gene; V was cut back by 7 bases and J by 4 bases. Germline V gives CDR1 MNHNS, CDR2 SASEGT.